These 20 T cell receptor beta chains were all obtained from the same sample, sequenced in a study of T-cell memory formation after mild COVID-19 (dated by TCRdb to 2020 to 2023). Library preparation employed 5' RACE. The sequencing machine was an Illumina NovaSeq 6000. In TCRdb, the public reads were trimmed at Q25 with fastp and aligned with MiXCR, with productive beta chains retained. Every CDR3 protein is listed once, alongside the most common genes and DNA of its rows. The sample table holds roughly 240,000 distinct CDR3 sequences, of which 15% to 17% were seen once. 2.1% of the sample goes to the ten largest clones. The source material was PBMCs or a T cell subset sorted from them (not recorded which). These receptors were collected from an adult woman who had mild COVID-19 (a few samples of this study predate the infection). The sample titles of this study are shuffled in the database, so cell type and time point are left out; the donor was told from shared clones.

This clonotype was observed a handful of times. V gene TRBV12-3 or TRBV12-4 combines with J gene TRBJ1-3; 8 positions agree with TRBD1. This CDR3 is 17 amino acids long. V trimming: 3 bases; J trimming: 0 bases; junction bases outside the gene matches: 7. The CDR3: CASSFRTGPNSGNTIYF. CDR3 bases: TGTGCCAGCAGTTTCCGGACAGGGCCAAACTCTGGAAACACCATATATTTT.

Only a few counts were recorded for this clonotype. CDR3 bases: TGTGCCAGCAGCCAGGACGGGACTTTTTACGAGCAGTACTTC. Amino acids: CASSQDGTFYEQYF. The V call is TRBV4-2, the J call TRBJ2-7, with TRBD2 as a possible D gene (6 bases). This CDR3 comprises 14 residues. V was clipped by 3 bases and J by 4 bases, with 13 bases between them. Germline lookup yields CDR1 LGHNA and CDR2 YNFKEQ.

About this clonotype itself: With a much larger clone just one base away, this may be a read error. The rearrangement links TRBV12-3 or TRBV12-4 to TRBJ1-2, with a possible D match to TRBD1 (6 bases). The CDR3 is 14 amino acids. The CDR3 nucleotides are TGTGACAGCAGTTTATCCCCACAGGGTCGGGGCTACACCTTC. Translating it yields CDSSLSPQGRGYTF.

This clonotype was seen only a few times. CDR3 DNA: TGTGCCAGTAGTATAGGTAATCAGCCCCAGCATTTT. Encoded protein: CASSIGNQPQHF. This chain joins TRBV19 and TRBJ1-5; D is unclear. The CDR3 is made up of 12 amino acids. Germline assignment: CDR1 LNHDA and CDR2 SQIVND (reference sequence). Trimming left V 1 base short and J 4 bases short, with 2 bases between.

The chain uses TRBV29-1 and TRBJ2-1; 7 bases align to TRBD2. The J segment lost 5 bases and the V segment lost 4 bases, leaving 11 bases of the junction unmatched. CDR1 SQVTM and CDR2 ANQGSEA come from the germline V gene. The CDR3 length is 15 residues. The CDR3 DNA is TGCAGCGTTGTGAATCAAGGGAGGGACCACAATGAGCAGTTCTTC. Translating gives CSVVNQGRDHNEQFF.

This clonotype has more than one count but fewer than ten. J is TRBJ2-1 and V is TRBV20-1; no clear D gene. Between the trimmed V and J ends, which lost 5 bases and 7 bases, there was a span of 21 bases. Germline V gene data show CDR1 as DFQATT and CDR2 as SNEGSKA (reference sequence). This CDR3 is 15 amino acids long. DNA for the CDR3: TGCAGTGCTCGAAGGTTTAACCTAGTCTGGAATGAGCAGTTCTTC. Translated, it gives CSARRFNLVWNEQFF.

The CDR3 region has the DNA TGTGCCAGCAGTTACGGGCGGCGGATCAGCTCTGGGGCCAACGTCCTGACTTTC. It encodes CASSYGRRISSGANVLTF. V usage is TRBV6-5 and J usage is TRBJ2-6; D gene uncertain. Germline CDR1 and CDR2: MNHEY and SVGAGI. There are 18 residues in the CDR3. Trimming pared 2 bases from V and 0 bases from J, leaving 14 bases between.

V and J are TRBV7-2 and TRBJ2-1; D is ambiguous. V lost 2 bases to trimming and J lost 6 bases, with 8 bases between them. CDR3 length: 13 residues. Germline V gene data show CDR1 as SGHTA and CDR2 as FQGNSA. The CDR3 loop is CASSLRWGNEQFF. CDR3 sequence (DNA): TGTGCCAGCAGCTTACGGTGGGGCAATGAGCAGTTCTTC.

The chain uses TRBV5-5 and TRBJ2-7; D is perhaps TRBD2 (5 bases). Trimming pared 4 bases from V and 5 bases from J, leaving 16 bases between. Per the germline V gene, CDR1 is SGHKS and CDR2 is YYEKEE (reference sequence). This CDR3 region has 14 residues. For the CDR3, the DNA is TGTGCCAGCAGCCCGGGGTACAACCTTGACGAGCAGTACTTC. As protein: CASSPGYNLDEQYF.

The V and J genes are TRBV20-1 and TRBJ2-7; weak D call: TRBD1 (6 bases). V lost 6 bases and J 7 bases, leaving 13 bases between the germline ends. The CDR3 is made up of 11 amino acids. The V gene's germline CDR1 is DFQATT and CDR2 SNEGSKA (reference sequence). The CDR3 is CSAPWQGEQYF. CDR3 bases: TGCAGTGCCCCCTGGCAGGGGGAGCAGTACTTC.

The gene calls are TRBV7-2 and TRBJ1-1; no firm D call. Trimming took off 4 bases at V and 4 bases at J, with 16 bases between the two ends. Germline loops: CDR1 SGHTA, CDR2 FQGNSA. The CDR3 loop spans 15 amino acids. The CDR3 coding sequence is TGTGCCAGCAGCTCCCATAGAGGTCTGGGCACTGAAGCTTTCTTT. As protein: CASSSHRGLGTEAFF.

The chain recombines TRBV5-1 with TRBJ2-7; 8 bases are a match to TRBD2. Germline V gives CDR1 SGHRS, CDR2 YFSETQ. J lost 2 bases, V lost 0 bases, and 7 bases had no gene match. The CDR3 is made up of 16 amino acids. This chain's CDR3 is CASSLAASGYTYEQYF. The CDR3 DNA reads as TGCGCCAGCAGCTTGGCGGCTAGCGGGTACACCTACGAGCAGTACTTC.

CDR3 coding DNA: TGTGCCACCAGTGATCCGGGACTAGCGGGCCTAACGAACACCGGGGAGCTGTTTTTT. Its translation is CATSDPGLAGLTNTGELFF. The chain uses TRBV24-1 and TRBJ2-2; TRBD2 aligns across 12 bases. CDR3 size: 19 residues. The trim removed 3 bases at V and 0 bases at J, leaving 7 bases unmatched. Germline lookup yields CDR1 KGHDR and CDR2 SFDVKD.

The genes are TRBV30 and TRBJ2-2; a weak D match, TRBD2 (6 bases). The CDR3 sequence is 14 residues long. Per germline, CDR1 GTSNPN and CDR2 SVGIG (reference sequence). The ends were cut back, 2 bases at V and 9 bases at J, with 16 bases in the middle. CDR3 coding DNA: TGTGCCTGGAGTTTGGGGGGAGGCGGCTGGGAGCTGTTTTTT. Residues: CAWSLGGGGWELFF. The full variable domain, its missing parts supplied by reference TRBV30 and TRBJ2-2, is SQTIHQWPATLVQPVGSPLSLECTVEGTSNPNLYWYRQAAGRGLQLLFYSVGIGQISSEVPQNLSASRPQDRQFILSSKKLLLSDSGFYLCAWSLGGGGWELFFGEGSRLTVL.

The chain employs TRBV4-1 and TRBJ1-5; 9 positions match TRBD1. Per germline, CDR1 MGHRA and CDR2 YSYEKL. V shed 4 bases, J shed 7 bases, and the junction held 11 bases outside the gene matches. The CDR3 is made up of 16 amino acids. DNA of the CDR3: TGCGCCAGCAGCCTTAGCACAGGGGGCGATTTCCAGCCCCAGCATTTT. This translates into CASSLSTGGDFQPQHF.

This rearrangement joins TRBV18 to TRBJ1-1, with D possibly matching TRBD1 (5 bases). The germline V and J ends were trimmed by 8 bases and 2 bases, with 9 bases remaining between them. This CDR3 contains 12 residues. Germline V gene lookup returns CDR1 KGHSH and CDR2 LQKENI. The chain's CDR3 is CASTQGNTEAFF. CDR3 nucleotides: TGTGCCAGCACCCAGGGTAACACTGAAGCTTTCTTT. The full variable domain, rest sourced from reference TRBV18 and TRBJ1-1, is NAGVMQNPRHLVRRRGQEARLRCSPMKGHSHVYWYRQLPEEGLKFMVYLQKENIIDESGMPKERFSAEFPKEGPSILRIQQVVRGDSAAYFCASTQGNTEAFFGQGTRLTVV.

The chain links TRBV20-1 to TRBJ2-7; no reliable D call. V dropped 4 bases and J dropped 5 bases, with 15 bases sitting between them. This CDR3 region has 13 residues. Germline assignment: CDR1 DFQATT and CDR2 SNEGSKA (reference sequence). The CDR3 spells CSAKENRRDEQYF. The CDR3 coding sequence is TGCAGTGCTAAAGAGAATAGACGAGACGAGCAGTACTTC.

The genes are TRBV19 and TRBJ1-3, with D possibly TRBD1 on 6 matching bases. Germline lookup yields CDR1 LNHDA and CDR2 SQIVND (reference sequence). Trimming cost V 9 bases and J 0 bases, with 15 bases left between them. CDR3 length: 15 residues. CDR3 nucleotide sequence: TGTGCCAGCCGGACAGCGCACTTCTCTGGAAACACCATATATTTT. Translating it yields CASRTAHFSGNTIYF.

This chain uses TRBV28 with TRBJ1-2; D call uncertain. In germline, CDR1 is MDHEN, CDR2 SYDVKM. The germline V and J ends were trimmed by 5 bases and 8 bases, with 15 bases remaining between them. CDR3 length: 13 residues. The CDR3 region is CASSTPVGPGYTF. The CDR3 DNA reads TGTGCCAGCAGTACCCCCGTGGGCCCGGGCTACACCTTC.

This clonotype has ten or more counts. The CDR3 DNA follows: TGTGCCAGCAGTGATAAGACAGGGGTCCGGGAGACCCAGTACTTC. Translated: CASSDKTGVRETQYF. The chain is built from TRBV2 and TRBJ2-5, with 8 bases aligning to TRBD1. The V segment lost 3 bases and the J segment 5 bases; nucleotides outside the gene matches: 8. This CDR3 is built from 15 residues. CDR1 and CDR2 (germline): SNHLY, FYNNEI.